The 2 T cell receptor beta chains given below trace back to one sample, sequenced in a study of monozygotic twins with inflammatory bowel disease. No DNA is given; TCRdb re-called the 5' RACE reads and lists each CDR3 protein once. Here the sample table reports approximately 380,000 distinct CDR3 sequences. The sequenced sample consisted of blood. These receptors originate from a human donor with ulcerative colitis or Crohn's disease, or a healthy co-twin of an affected twin (not recorded which).

J is TRBJ2-5 and V is TRBV6-1; TCRdb outputs TRBD2, but without DNA this stays unchecked. Germline V gene data show CDR1 as MNHNS and CDR2 as SASEGT. This CDR3 is built from 15 residues. CDR3 region: CANGDRPVRGETQYF.

The V and J genes are TRBV27 and TRBJ2-7; no DNA is available, so the TRBD1 call from TCRdb remains unchecked. Germline V gene lookup returns CDR1 MNHEY and CDR2 SMNVEV (reference sequence). This CDR3 has 17 amino acids. This chain's CDR3 is CASSPYGTGTVPYEQYF.